Each of the 25 T cell receptor beta chains below was sequenced from the same sample in a study of blood T cell repertoires in COVID-19. Repertoires were generated with immunoSEQ multiplex PCR, while TCRdb's copy carries only in-frame clones and drops some. The data contain about 180,000 clones, 65% to 90% of them seen just once; the ten biggest clones take up more than 1.5%. Input material: peripheral blood. These receptors were taken from a human donor in a cohort sampled during active COVID-19.

The chain couples TRBV25-1 to TRBJ1-1; 7 nucleotides match TRBD1. Trimming removed 7 bases from V and 1 base from J; junction bases left unmatched: 3. The CDR3 has 13 amino acids. Germline loops: CDR1 MGHDK, CDR2 SYGVNS. The CDR3 loop is CASTRQGNTEAFF. CDR3 DNA sequence: TGTGCCAGCACTCGACAGGGGAACACTGAAGCTTTCTTT.

The rearrangement joins TRBV5-6 to TRBJ2-3; 13 bases match TRBD2. The CDR3 totals 17 residues. Germline V gene lookup returns CDR1 SGHDT and CDR2 YYEEEE. V lost 4 bases and J lost 8; bases outside the gene matches: 13. The CDR3 DNA sequence: TGTGCCAGCAGCGCTACCGGGACTAGCGGGGCCCTTAGTACGCAGTATTTT. Protein: CASSATGTSGALSTQYF.

The V call is TRBV4-2, the J call TRBJ1-3; possibly TRBD1 for D (5 bases). CDR1 LGHNA and CDR2 YNFKEQ come from the germline V gene. This CDR3 region has 13 residues. The V end lost 6 bases, the J end lost 6 bases, and 12 bases lay between the germline ends. The CDR3 protein is CASSPPGVNTIYF. In nucleotides, the CDR3 is TGTGCCAGCAGTCCCCCGGGGGTAAACACCATATATTTT.

The chain uses TRBV7-8 and TRBJ2-3; no clear D gene. V gave up 5 bases and J gave up 1 base, with 4 bases separating them. This CDR3 comprises 12 residues. The germline V gene has CDR1 SGHVS and CDR2 FQNEAQ. CDR3 sequence: CASSQRTDTQYF. Here the CDR3 DNA reads TGTGCCAGCAGCCAGCGCACAGATACGCAGTATTTT.

The genes are TRBV6-5 and TRBJ1-3, with a possible D match to TRBD1 (5 bases). The CDR3 has 15 residues. Trimming removed 6 bases from V and 0 bases from J, with 12 bases in between. CDR1 and CDR2 (germline): MNHEY, SVGAGI. Here the CDR3 DNA reads TGTGCCAGCAGGACAGACACCTACTCTGGAAACACCATATATTTT. It yields the protein CASRTDTYSGNTIYF.

The DNA of the CDR3 is TGTGCCAGCTCACCAGGCCGGACTAGCGGTTTCTACGAGCAGTACTTC. As protein: CASSPGRTSGFYEQYF. This chain uses TRBV18 with TRBJ2-7; 10 bases are shared with TRBD2. The CDR3 is 16 residues long. Germline CDR1 and CDR2: KGHSH and LQKENI. Trimming cost V 2 bases and J 3 bases; bases outside gene matches: 7.

V usage is TRBV29-1 and J usage is TRBJ2-7, with D possibly TRBD2 on 6 matching bases. Germline V gene data show CDR1 as SQVTM and CDR2 as ANQGSEA. Trimming pared 5 bases from V and 2 bases from J, leaving 16 bases between. The CDR3 length is 14 residues. The CDR3 sequence: CSVCSEGGTYEQYF. CDR3 coding DNA: TGCAGCGTTTGTTCTGAGGGAGGCACCTACGAGCAGTACTTC.

The rearrangement links TRBV6-2 or TRBV6-3 to TRBJ1-2; 7 bases agree with TRBD1. V trimming: 0 bases; J trimming: 6 bases; junction bases outside the gene matches: 10. The CDR3 consists of 16 residues. The V gene's germline CDR1 is MNHEY and CDR2 SVGEGT. As DNA, the CDR3 is TGTGCCAGCAGTTACTCGAGAGGCCGGACAGGCGATGGCTACACCTTC. Translating gives CASSYSRGRTGDGYTF.

This chain joins TRBV7-9 and TRBJ2-2, with TRBD2 matching over 13 bases. Trimming at V came to 5 bases and at J to 4 bases, leaving 7 bases not matched to a gene. CDR1 SEHNR and CDR2 FQNEAQ come from the germline V gene (reference sequence). The CDR3 loop spans 17 amino acids. The CDR3 coding sequence is TGTGCCAGCAGCCCAAGGACTAGCGGGAGTGTCACCGGGGAGCTGTTTTTT. Amino acids: CASSPRTSGSVTGELFF. Combining the CDR3 with reference TRBV7-9 and TRBJ2-2 gives the whole variable domain DTGVSQNPRHKITKRGQNVTFRCDPISEHNRLYWYRQTLGQGPEFLTYFQNEAQLEKSRLLSDRFSAERPKGSFSTLEIQRTEQGDSAMYLCASSPRTSGSVTGELFFGEGSRLTVL.

This clone was detected only once. The CDR3 coding sequence is TGTGCCAGCAGCTTAGGACCTAGCTCCTACGAGCAGTACTTC. Protein: CASSLGPSSYEQYF. The chain has TRBV7-9 and TRBJ2-7, with D hard to call. This CDR3 region has 14 residues. Germline CDR1 is SEHNR and CDR2 is FQNEAQ (reference sequence). With 1 base removed from V and 0 bases from J, the gap between germline ends came to 7 bases.

The J gene is TRBJ2-4, the V gene TRBV27; 9 nucleotides match TRBD1. CDR1 is MNHEY and CDR2 is SMNVEV in the germline V gene (reference sequence). V lost 6 bases, J lost 7 bases, and 7 bases stayed unmatched. The CDR3 extends over 14 amino acids. The CDR3 spells CASSKQGAGNIQYF. The CDR3 nucleotides read TGTGCCAGCAGCAAACAGGGGGCGGGGAACATTCAGTACTTC.

The chain links TRBV5-1 to TRBJ2-5; a possible D gene is TRBD2 (6 bases). Germline V gene data show CDR1 as SGHRS and CDR2 as YFSETQ. The CDR3 runs to 15 residues. Trimming removed 4 bases at V and 0 bases at J, with 13 bases between. Here the CDR3 reads CASSPQTGDQETQYF. CDR3 in DNA: TGCGCCAGCAGCCCCCAGACGGGAGACCAAGAGACCCAGTACTTC.

The chain carries TRBV27 and TRBJ1-1; maybe TRBD1 (5 bases). The CDR3 runs to 14 residues. Per the germline V gene, CDR1 is MNHEY and CDR2 is SMNVEV (reference sequence). Between the trimmed V and J ends, which lost 4 bases and 0 bases, there was a span of 9 bases. CDR3 sequence: CASSSPGLNTEAFF. The CDR3 DNA sequence: TGTGCCAGCAGTTCTCCAGGGCTGAACACTGAAGCTTTCTTT.

A single count supports this clone. The CDR3 here is CASSLARQAYEQYF. The CDR3 DNA reads as TGCGCCAGCAGCTTGGCGAGACAGGCCTACGAGCAGTACTTC. The chain joins TRBV5-1 to TRBJ2-7; D possibly corresponds to TRBD1 (6 bases). Germline V CDR1 and CDR2: SGHRS, YFSETQ. CDR3 length: 14 residues. Trimming removed 0 bases from V and 2 bases from J, with 9 bases in between. Full variable domain (rest looked up from reference TRBV5-1 and TRBJ2-7): KAGVTQTPRYLIKTRGQQVTLSCSPISGHRSVSWYQQTPGQGLQFLFEYFSETQRNKGNFPGRFSGRQFSNSRSEMNVSTLELGDSALYLCASSLARQAYEQYFGPGTRLTVT.

J is TRBJ2-7 and V is TRBV7-9; 8 bases map to TRBD1. V was pared by 7 bases and J by 3 bases, with 5 bases of the junction left unmatched. In germline, CDR1 is SEHNR, CDR2 FQNEAQ (reference sequence). The CDR3 totals 13 residues. In DNA, the CDR3 is TGTGCCAGCACCAAGGGGACAGGCTACGAGCAGTACTTC. It translates to CASTKGTGYEQYF.

This clone has a count of ten or more. The genes are TRBV27 and TRBJ2-7; a weak D match, TRBD1 (6 bases). V was pared by 0 bases and J by 3 bases, with 9 bases between. Germline V lookup: CDR1 MNHEY, CDR2 SMNVEV (reference sequence). The CDR3 has 14 amino acids. CDR3 sequence: CASSLSTGNYEQYF. In DNA, the CDR3 is TGTGCCAGCAGTTTATCAACAGGGAACTACGAGCAGTACTTC.

CDR3 residues: CATRKSGGDVSEQFF. CDR3 DNA: TGTGCCACCCGTAAGAGCGGGGGGGATGTTAGTGAGCAGTTCTTC. The gene calls are TRBV15 and TRBJ2-1; the match to TRBD2 covers 10 bases. The V gene's germline CDR1 is LNHNV and CDR2 YYDKDF (reference sequence). V was clipped by 8 bases and J by 9 bases; unmatched bases: 13. The CDR3 has 15 amino acids.

V usage is TRBV3-1 (or the pseudogene TRBV3-2) and J usage is TRBJ2-5; TRBD1 matches at 12 bases. CDR1 is LGHDT and CDR2 is YNNKEL in the germline V gene (reference sequence). This CDR3 has 16 residues. After removal of 4 bases from V and 1 base from J, the junction contained 4 bases not matched to a gene. The CDR3 reads CASSLRDRGLQETQYF. In DNA form, the CDR3 reads TGTGCCAGCAGCCTCCGGGACAGGGGGCTCCAAGAGACCCAGTACTTC.

The V gene is TRBV7-2, the J gene TRBJ2-5; D might be TRBD2 (6 bases). The CDR3 is 14 amino acids. The germline gives CDR1 SGHTA, CDR2 FQGNSA. V was shortened by 5 bases and J by 0 bases, with 10 bases between the two germline ends. The CDR3 here is CASSPGLHQETQYF. The CDR3 coding sequence is TGTGCCAGCAGCCCAGGACTACACCAAGAGACCCAGTACTTC.

A remark on this clone: Within the sample, other DNA sequences also encode this same CDR3. V usage is TRBV6-5 and J usage is TRBJ2-7; TRBD1 matches 9 bases. Per germline, CDR1 MNHEY and CDR2 SVGAGI. V dropped 6 bases and J dropped 4; count of bases not matched to a gene: 7. This CDR3 spans 14 amino acids. Here the CDR3 reads CASSPGTGRYEQYF. The DNA of the CDR3 is TGTGCCAGCAGCCCCGGGACAGGGAGGTACGAGCAGTACTTC.

This clone was seen just once. The CDR3 here is CASGGDRGQSYGYTF. Here the CDR3 DNA reads TGTGCCAGCGGGGGGGACAGGGGGCAATCCTATGGCTACACCTTC. The chain combines TRBV2 with TRBJ1-2; 12 nucleotides line up with TRBD1. CDR1 is SNHLY, CDR2 FYNNEI, per germline. The V and J ends lost 8 bases and 4 bases, in that order; junction bases with no gene match: 8. The CDR3 loop spans 15 amino acids.

The chain couples TRBV5-4 to TRBJ2-3, with 9 bases matching TRBD2. V shed 4 bases, J shed 2 bases, and the junction held 8 bases outside the gene matches. The CDR3 totals 16 residues. Germline-derived CDR1 and CDR2 are SGHNT and YYREEE (reference sequence). The CDR3 coding sequence is TGTGCCAGCAGCCCCCCAGCGGGGGGCTCCACAGATACGCAGTATTTT. It specifies CASSPPAGGSTDTQYF.

This chain connects TRBV6-5 to TRBJ2-7, with 9 bases lining up with TRBD1. The CDR3 contains 15 residues. The trim removed 3 bases at V and 2 bases at J, leaving 5 bases unmatched. Germline lookup yields CDR1 MNHEY and CDR2 SVGAGI. The CDR3 protein is CASSYSHRGPYEQYF. DNA for the CDR3: TGTGCCAGCAGTTATTCCCACAGGGGGCCCTACGAGCAGTACTTC.

V gene TRBV5-8 combines with J gene TRBJ2-7, with 9 bases fitting TRBD1. CDR3 length: 15 residues. V lost 0 bases, J lost 5 bases, and 6 bases stayed unmatched. Germline CDR1 SGHTS, CDR2 YDEGEE. CDR3 protein: CASSLVGQGINEQYF. The CDR3 nucleotides read TGTGCCAGCAGCTTGGTGGGACAGGGCATTAACGAGCAGTACTTC.

DNA of the CDR3: TGTGCCAGCAGTAGCGGTCAGCCCCAGCATTTT. This sequence encodes CASSSGQPQHF. The chain employs TRBV5-8 and TRBJ1-5; D is unresolved. The V gene lost 5 bases and the J gene lost 6 bases, with 6 bases spanning the gap. The CDR3 has 11 amino acids. From germline, CDR1 is SGHTS and CDR2 YDEGEE.